Below, one T cell receptor beta chain is given with its context. Its antigen is as yet unknown. This sample was included in a study of cytomegalovirus exposure and HLA in healthy donors. PCR primers comprised 60 Vbeta and 13 Jbeta primers. TCRdb's table, derived via immunoSEQ multiplex PCR, lists solely in-frame clones and lacks some. The sample includes 90,000 to 130,000 clones, roughly 78% seen only once; the top ten take around 1.3%. Study observations and caveats: The study recorded over 150 TCR beta chains that were cytomegalovirus-associated.

The sample taken for sequencing was PBMCs. This clonotype was obtained from a woman in her thirties in good health and CMV-seronegative.

CDR3 coding DNA: TGTGCCAGCAGCTTGGTGGGGCAGCATAGCAATCAGCCCCAGCATTTT. Amino acids: CASSLVGQHSNQPQHF. V gene TRBV5-7 combines with J gene TRBJ1-5; perhaps TRBD1 as D (5 bases). TRBV5-7 falls under the ORF class, with uncertain function. CDR3 length equals 16 residues. Trimming cost V 0 bases and J 0 bases, with 10 bases left between them.